The clone carrying this TCR beta chain came up many times. This sample was included in a study of patients and donors after allogeneic stem cell transplantation. TCRdb redid the calling of the RT-PCR reads with MiXCR, one entry per CDR3 protein. The sample gives 410,000 or so distinct CDR3 sequences, 16% of which show up once; less than 8.5% is in the top ten. Source material: blood, either unsorted or a sorted T cell fraction (not recorded which). This clonotype was obtained from a human donor who was either an allogeneic HSCT recipient or a stem cell or donor lymphocyte infusion donor (not recorded which). It is not recorded whose cells these are; they may come from a transplant donor.

CDR3 sequence reads: CASSFTTGVNSPLHF. The CDR3 DNA follows: TGTGCCAGCAGTTTCACGACAGGGGTAAATTCACCCCTCCACTTT. J is TRBJ1-6 and V is TRBV6-5; 8 positions match TRBD1. V shed 4 bases and J 7 bases; nucleotides not matched to a gene: 6. This CDR3 has 15 residues. CDR1 is MNHEY and CDR2 is SVGAGI in the germline V gene.